This T cell receptor (beta chain) was captured by sequencing in a study of regulatory and conventional T cells in RAG deficiency. General study results and limits: Omenn patients showed >75% Treg-Tconv overlap and shorter CDR3 lengths. Treg unique TCR beta sequences were approximately 100-fold fewer in Omenn syndrome and CID/AS patients than controls.

Trimming at V came to 3 bases and at J to 5 bases, leaving 14 bases not matched to a gene. CDR3 length equals 17 residues. Germline V CDR1 and CDR2: LNHNV, YYDKDF (reference sequence). Notes on this clone: Its specificity is unknown.

TCRdb keeps only in-frame clones here, not all; method: immunoSEQ multiplex PCR. The table records about 6,700 clones, roughly four fifths of them present only once. The same data also went into a second study, on regulatory T cells. That study reports: The primer mix had 52 TRBV and 13 TRBJ primers. Skewed V and J usage and few unique V-J pairs marked patient repertoires, most in Tregs.

Sequencing was carried out using CD8+ T cells sorted from blood. This clonotype was sampled from a human donor in good health. The chain is built from TRBV15 and TRBJ2-5, with TRBD2 matching 8 bases. This chain's CDR3 is CATSSGSSGGLAETQYF. For the CDR3, the DNA is TGTGCCACCAGCAGTGGATCGAGCGGGGGCCTCGCGGAGACCCAGTACTTC.